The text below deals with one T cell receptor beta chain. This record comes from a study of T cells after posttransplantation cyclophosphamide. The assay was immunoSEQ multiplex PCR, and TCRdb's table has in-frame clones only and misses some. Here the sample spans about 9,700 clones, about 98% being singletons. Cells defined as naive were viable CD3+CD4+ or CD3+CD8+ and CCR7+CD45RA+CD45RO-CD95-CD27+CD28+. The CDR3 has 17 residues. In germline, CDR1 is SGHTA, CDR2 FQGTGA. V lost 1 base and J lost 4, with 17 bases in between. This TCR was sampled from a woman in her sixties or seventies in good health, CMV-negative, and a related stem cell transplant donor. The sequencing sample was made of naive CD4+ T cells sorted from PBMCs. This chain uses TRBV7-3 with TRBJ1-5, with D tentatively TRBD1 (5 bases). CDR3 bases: TGTGCCAGCAGCTTAAGACCTGGGGCAGGGTCGAATCAGCCCCAGCATTTT. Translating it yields CASSLRPGAGSNQPQHF.